This is a list of T cell receptor beta chains from one sample in a study of blood T cell repertoires in COVID-19. The data were produced by immunoSEQ multiplex PCR, yet TCRdb's version contains in-frame clones alone and is incomplete. The sample carries approximately 59,000 clones, about three quarters recorded once. The sample taken for sequencing was peripheral blood. Receptors were obtained from a man at least 80 years old with acute or convalescent COVID-19. The conserved cysteine and the conserved F or W are not part of the CDR3 here. The size entry is marked missing in some rows and otherwise reads once, few, many or a size class.

clone_size j_call v_call cdr3_aa
few TRBJ1-2 TRBV11-1 ASSLTGPGYT
. TRBJ1-1 TRBV5-4 ASSSKGQGIPEAF
once TRBJ2-4 TRBV10-3 AISEYPGKNIQY
. TRBJ2-3 TRBV2 ASNPQLRGFSDTQY
. TRBJ2-1 TRBV28 ASSDMTSRQF
. TRBJ2-2 TRBV5-6 ASRRDTGELF
. TRBJ2-5 TRBV15 ATSWGVGQETQY
medium-sized TRBJ1-1 TRBV2 ASSVGGMNTEAF
. TRBJ1-2 TRBV5-4 ASSSDSPRLYGYT
. TRBJ1-2 TRBV11-1 ASSLSLNRINYGYT
. TRBJ2-7 TRBV7-2 ASSLGVRSSYEQY
. TRBJ1-4 TRBV27 ASSLYGGPNEKLF
. TRBJ2-2 TRBV5-4 ASSVAKGAGTGELF
. TRBJ2-2 TRBV25-1 ASGTSGRVTGELF
. TRBJ2-1 TRBV3-1/TRBV3-2 ASSHRGQGGNEQF
. TRBJ2-3 TRBV3-1/TRBV3-2 ASSQEVIGAGGPVDTQY
. TRBJ1-1 TRBV5-4 ASSLRGETTEAF
. TRBJ2-7 TRBV2 ASMGLAGTEQY
. TRBJ2-1 TRBV5-1 ASSLQGLNEQF
. TRBJ2-7 TRBV7-3 ASSLGTLSSYEQY
. TRBJ2-1 TRBV27 ASSLAGGNNEQF
. TRBJ2-7 TRBV4-3 ASSQDHGAGAYEQY
. TRBJ2-3 TRBV5-4 ASSPGLASTDTQY
. TRBJ1-1 TRBV4-3 ASSQQGLRFEAF
few TRBJ2-1 TRBV9 ASSPQGGGMGEQF
. TRBJ2-7 TRBV28 ASSLMASSSYEQY
once TRBJ2-7 TRBV10-2 ASITGRGRTYEQY
. TRBJ1-6 TRBV7-9 ASSLGGGNSPLH
. TRBJ2-1 TRBV24-1 ATSGSSSYNEQF
. TRBJ2-3 TRBV7-3 ASSSQAADTQY
. TRBJ2-5 TRBV7-3 ASSSRGTLQETQY
few TRBJ2-5 TRBV7-9 ASRPIAGRRETQY
. TRBJ1-6 TRBV7-9 ASRGTGGGSSPLH
. TRBJ2-6 TRBV6-5 ASSYGEYSGANVLT
. TRBJ2-3 TRBV29-1 SVRTGADTQY
. TRBJ2-7 TRBV28 ASSPNRALGYEQY
. TRBJ1-1 TRBV29-1 SVNNRGTEAF
. TRBJ2-2 TRBV27 ASSRGPYTGELF
. TRBJ1-2 TRBV14 ASSQGQVITRWGYT
. TRBJ1-1 TRBV5-8 ASSFEVARTEAF
. TRBJ2-1 TRBV4-2 ASSQGQPGNEQF
. TRBJ1-4 TRBV30 AWRRFRVESEKLF
. TRBJ2-7 TRBV11-1 ASSRTGTDYYEQY
few TRBJ2-5 TRBV11-2 ASRPNTKETQY
once TRBJ2-2 TRBV11-3 ASSELEVGELF
. TRBJ1-3 TRBV19 ASSIDRISGNTIY
once TRBJ2-7 TRBV6-5 ASRSDTVYEQY
. TRBJ2-3 TRBV5-4 ASSLGTAGGTTDTQY
. TRBJ2-2 TRBV7-2 ASSLAPNTGELF
. TRBJ2-2 TRBV7-3 ATGPGGAANTGELF